This paragraph reports one T cell receptor (beta chain). This entry is derived from a study of blood T cell repertoires in COVID-19. Across the study: PBMCs, B-cell-depleted T cells, or T cells provided the cDNA or gDNA that made up the material.

This CDR3 comprises 14 residues. V was shortened by 2 bases and J by 4 bases, with 11 bases between the two germline ends. The germline V gene encodes CDR1 MNHEY and CDR2 SVGAGI. Original processing notes: Scientists estimated how many nucleated cells there were by amplifying reference gene primers. Profiled with immunoSEQ multiplex PCR; TCRdb holds only in-frame clones, not every one. V, J and clone size reflect that table, while D and trimming were determined from the DNA. The sample lists roughly 150,000 clones, about 88% occurring once. The participants were between about 18 and 100 years old and came from 20 to 30 US areas.

This clonotype was obtained from a man aged 50 or older who had recovered from COVID-19. V and J are TRBV6-5 and TRBJ1-1; D is uncertain. The specimen sequenced was PBMCs or T cells enriched from blood (not recorded which). For the CDR3, the DNA is TGTGCCAGCAGTTACCAACGGGGTCGCACTGAAGCTTTCTTT. Residues: CASSYQRGRTEAFF.